Many counts were recorded for the clone carrying this T cell receptor (beta chain). In building TCR beta libraries, iRepertoire HTBI primers were used together with Arm-PCR of CDR3 regions. MiXCR, run by TCRdb on the multiplex PCR reads, gives a single entry per CDR3 protein. The data contain 200,000 to 250,000 distinct CDR3 sequences, 15% to 20% of them singletons. The record originates from a study of regulatory T cells in long-lasting Graves disease. Time point noted: newly diagnosed GD, antithyroid drugs for less than 3 months. PBMCs were the source of the RNA used for TCR sequencing. Specimen: peripheral blood mononuclear cells (PBMCs), collected at new diagnosis, from a patient treated with antithyroid drugs. The source is a female donor with Graves disease.

The CDR3 nucleotides are TGTGCCAGCTCATCCCCCCGGGGACTCCAAGACGCCAACGTCCTGACTTTC. It translates to CASSSPRGLQDANVLTF. The chain uses TRBV18 and TRBJ2-6; a weak D match, TRBD2 (6 bases). CDR3 length: 17 amino acids. Trimming pared 5 bases from V and 7 bases from J, leaving 21 bases between. From germline, CDR1 is KGHSH and CDR2 LQKENI.